This T cell receptor beta chain comes out of a study of T cells in Graves' hyperthyroidism and ophthalmopathy. Researchers amplified the TCR beta CDR3 regions from RNA transcripts. HTBI primers drove first-round RT-PCR of the TCR CDR3. TCRdb independently ran MiXCR on the multiplex PCR reads; one entry per CDR3 protein. The profile covers over 90,000 distinct CDR3 sequences, with roughly 50% appearing a single time and approximately 25% taken by the ten largest. Patients having uncontrolled infection, another autoimmune disease, pregnancy or lactation were not included. The CDR3 has 15 amino acids. V lost 0 bases to trimming and J lost 8 bases, with 13 bases between them. Germline CDR1 and CDR2: MGHRA and YSYEKL. This clonotype was found many times.

V usage is TRBV4-1 and J usage is TRBJ1-4; D is unresolved. This clonotype was obtained from a man between 35 and 55 years old with Graves' hyperthyroidism. Input material: blood. CDR3 in amino acids: CASSQDRTAREKLFF. CDR3 nucleotides: TGCGCCAGCAGCCAAGATCGTACAGCCCGCGAAAAACTGTTTTTT.